The following is a T cell receptor beta chain sequence with its context. This entry is derived from a study of blood T cell repertoires in COVID-19. V lost 2 bases and J lost 2, with 10 bases in between. The CDR3 loop spans 14 amino acids. Germline V gene sequence: CDR1 MNHNY, CDR2 SVGAGI (reference sequence). Only in-frame clones appear in the TCRdb table, and some are missing; sequencing was by immunoSEQ multiplex PCR. The data show roughly 100,000 clones, 75% to 90% seen once. The source material was peripheral blood. The clonotype originates from a woman of 80 years or more with active or convalescent COVID-19. This chain connects TRBV6-6 to TRBJ2-7, with D perhaps TRBD2 (7 bases). The CDR3 here is CASSYAGATYEQYF. The CDR3 coding sequence is TGTGCCAGCAGTTACGCGGGGGCTACCTACGAGCAGTACTTC.